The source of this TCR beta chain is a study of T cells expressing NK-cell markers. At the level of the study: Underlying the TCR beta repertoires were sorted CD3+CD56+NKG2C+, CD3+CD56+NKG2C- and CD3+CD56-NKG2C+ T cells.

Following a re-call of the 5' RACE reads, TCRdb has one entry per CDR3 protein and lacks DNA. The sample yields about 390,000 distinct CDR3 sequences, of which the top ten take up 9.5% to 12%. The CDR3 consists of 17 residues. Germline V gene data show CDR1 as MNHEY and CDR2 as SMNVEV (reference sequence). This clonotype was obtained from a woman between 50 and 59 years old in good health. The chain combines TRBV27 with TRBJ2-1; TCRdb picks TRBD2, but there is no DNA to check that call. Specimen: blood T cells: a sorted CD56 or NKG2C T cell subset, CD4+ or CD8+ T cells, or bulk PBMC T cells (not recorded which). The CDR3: CASSPLGGGRDNNEQFF.